What follows describes a single T cell receptor beta chain. These data belong to a study of cytomegalovirus exposure and HLA in healthy donors. Whole-study context: Among 398 genotyped donors, 80% to 90% fell in the Caucasian-associated ancestry cluster.

The PCR contained 60 Vbeta and 13 Jbeta primers. Libraries were prepared by immunoSEQ multiplex PCR; TCRdb keeps only in-frame clonotypes and omits some of them. Counted here are more than 150,000 clones, 81% occurring once; the ten biggest clones make up 3.5% to 4%. The CDR3 totals 13 residues. Trimming removed 5 bases at V and 7 bases at J, with 14 bases between. Germline V gene sequence: CDR1 MGHRA, CDR2 YSYEKL. The TCR comes from a man between 45 and 60 years old in good health and CMV-seronegative. The chain joins TRBV4-1 to TRBJ2-5, with TRBD2 as a possible D gene (7 bases). The sequenced sample was PBMCs. The CDR3 nucleotides read TGCGCCAGCAGCTACCTAGGGGGGGGGACCCAGTACTTC. Translating gives CASSYLGGGTQYF.